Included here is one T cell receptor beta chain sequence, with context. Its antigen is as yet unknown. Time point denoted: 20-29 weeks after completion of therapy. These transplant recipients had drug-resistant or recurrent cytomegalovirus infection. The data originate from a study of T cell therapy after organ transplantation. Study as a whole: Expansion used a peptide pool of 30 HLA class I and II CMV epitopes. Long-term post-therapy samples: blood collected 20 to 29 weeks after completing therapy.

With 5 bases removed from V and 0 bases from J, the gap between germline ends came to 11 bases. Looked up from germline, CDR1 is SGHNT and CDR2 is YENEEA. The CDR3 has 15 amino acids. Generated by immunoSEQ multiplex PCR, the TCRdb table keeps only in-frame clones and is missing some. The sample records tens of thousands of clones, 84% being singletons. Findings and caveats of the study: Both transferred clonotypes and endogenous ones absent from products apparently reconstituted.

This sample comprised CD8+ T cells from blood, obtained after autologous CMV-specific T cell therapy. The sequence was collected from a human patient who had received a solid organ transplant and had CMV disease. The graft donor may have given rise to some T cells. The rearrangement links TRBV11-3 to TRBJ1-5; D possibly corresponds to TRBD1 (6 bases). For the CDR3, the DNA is TGTGCCAGCAGCCAAACCAGGGGTAGCAATCAGCCCCAGCATTTT. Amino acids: CASSQTRGSNQPQHF.